This T cell receptor (beta chain) was sequenced for a study of control samples from healthy donors and cancer patients. Sequenced by immunoSEQ multiplex PCR; TCRdb stores in-frame clones only, minus some. The data show around 120,000 clones, more than 75% seen once. The germline CDR1 and CDR2 sequences are MNHNS and SASEGT. V trimming: 2 bases; J trimming: 4 bases; junction bases outside the gene matches: 2. The CDR3 runs to 14 residues. The specimen sequenced was blood. This TCR came from a woman between 65 and 79 years old in good health. The chain couples TRBV6-1 to TRBJ2-3; 8 bases line up with TRBD2. The CDR3 spells CASSEWTSPDTQYF. The CDR3 DNA reads as TGTGCCAGCAGTGAATGGACTAGCCCAGATACGCAGTATTTT.